The T cell receptor beta chain described here comes from a study of cytomegalovirus exposure and HLA in healthy donors (dated by TCRdb to 2016 to 2017). Study-wide context: In an earlier analysis of 450 to 750 of the donors, 276 Gb of sequence data and 90 million to 130 million unique TCR beta sequences from 150 million to 200 million T cells were reported. Approximately 300 gigabases of sequencing data and around 90 million unique TCR sequences made up an early release that covered some 640 HLA-typed donors. Of the roughly 400 genotyped donors, about 80% fell in the genetic ancestry cluster associated with self-reported Caucasian donors. The aim of the study was to test whether cataloging public T cell receptors could identify signatures of past pathogen exposure. The study profiled the T cell repertoires of fewer than 850 subjects by immunosequencing and related them to cytomegalovirus serostatus. A separate validation cohort of 100 to 150 different subjects was used in addition to the approximately 700-subject first cohort. To predict cytomegalovirus infection status, the study combined high-throughput TCR immunosequencing, statistical association of individual TCRs with disease status, and machine learning. To study patterns of TCR occurrence, a later analysis re-analyzed previously published TCR beta repertoires from just over 650 donors and added high-resolution HLA genotyping. In the later analysis, no new phenotypic data were used to find candidate immune exposures; instead, reliance was placed on TCR beta sequences and their occurrence across donors. An earlier analysis of approximately 630 of the donors applied high-throughput TCR beta sequencing to assess whether each TCR beta V gene segment acted as functional or pseudogenic. Donor age, sex, ethnicity and CMV serostatus were compiled alongside the repertoire data. A later genetic analysis used genome-wide SNP genotypes for about three fifths of the 666 donors, treating that subset as a discovery cohort. Every discovery cohort repertoire had been produced on one sequencing platform. Both class I and class II loci were covered by HLA typing, at four-digit resolution. The number of donors typed differed by locus, with about 629-630 for A, B, C, DRB1 and DQB1, 522 for DQA1, 600 to 610 for DPA1, and approximately 470 for DPB1. About five DR-DQ haplotypes were treated as single units for association and clustering because of strong linkage in the cohort. On average, around 230,000 unique TCR beta nucleotide sequences were sequenced per donor among a few hundred genotyped donors of the cohort, with roughly 18% of those sequences being non-productive. Findings and caveats that apply to the study as a whole: According to a later analysis, TCR association rates differed among HLA loci, with DRB1 alleles showing the most associated TCRs and HLA-C alleles showing the fewest. Correlated functional status among segregating V segments might be attributable to linkage disequilibrium, but an unknown experimental factor could not be ruled out. In this cohort, only TCR beta chains were sequenced, and detectable features were limited by the absence of alpha or paired-chain data. Because counts were too low, about 18 rarely observed V segments, including chromosome 9 orphons, were left out of the earlier analysis of about 500 of the donors. Assigning TCR associations to individual alleles was difficult when HLA alleles, especially DR and DQ, strongly co-occurred. A further reported finding was that TCR beta sequences accurately predicted the HLA-A and HLA-B alleles for most subjects in the first cohort. In a later analysis, most CMV-associated TCR beta chains were found to appear HLA-restricted, with HLA associations seemingly driven largely by CMV exposure. The 87-base-pair reads could not distinguish some IMGT-functional V segments, including TRBV6-2 and TRBV6-3, so those segments were excluded. A later analysis found that HLA-associated TCR beta chains were more clonally expanded and had lower generation probabilities than equally common non-associated chains. Three of the identified cytomegalovirus-associated TCR beta chains were confirmed in vitro to be specific for cytomegalovirus antigens. An earlier analysis of approximately 600 of the donors showed that most TCR beta V segments appeared in productive rearrangements either about 90% or about 30% of the time, which broadly matched IMGT annotations. An association between a missense DCLRE1C variant and V-gene and J-gene trimming of TCR beta chains was found in a later genetic analysis and replicated in an independent cohort. At a false discovery rate of 0.05, a later analysis linked 16,951 TCR beta sequences to specific HLA alleles. A cluster of highly shared sequence variants was judged likely to be a technical artifact of the sequencing pipeline. Because HLA typing was unavailable for some donors at each locus, only the typed subset was used in association tests. Most TCR sequences were observed very rarely across donors, whereas some public TCRs were present in many individuals. Several of the top co-occurrence clusters appeared to be linked to parvovirus B19, influenza, CMV and Epstein-Barr virus, according to a later analysis. It was suggested by the authors that the approach could potentially be generalized to other disease states and immunological phenotypes. A total of about 150 TCR beta chains were listed by the study as associated with cytomegalovirus. Presence/absence analyses assumed roughly uniform sequencing depth across donors, an assumption that may not hold. Cytomegalovirus status was reported to be diagnosed by the classifier with high specificity and sensitivity in both the original and validation cohorts. Compared with the roughly 700-donor mean, donors in an Asian-associated ancestry cluster had fewer N-insertions in productive TCRs, according to a later genetic analysis. CMV serostatus was the only immune exposure information available for the cohort.

The cohort comprised 550 to 700 healthy bone marrow donors. All cohort members were sampled while nominally healthy, although unrecorded immune exposures were likely present. The donor tested CMV seropositive and was one of the 289 seropositive cohort members. Each donor provided a peripheral blood sample, and peripheral blood mononuclear cells were used for TCR beta sequencing. The Qiagen DNeasy Blood Extraction Kit was used to extract genomic DNA from the blood cell samples. The germline V end is reduced by 5 bases and the J end by 3 bases; junction bases left unmatched: 7. The CDR3 measures 15 amino acids from cysteine to phenylalanine. Just the 45-base CDR3 DNA is kept, in frame starting at base 1. Reading the germline V gene gives CDR1 SGDLS and CDR2 YYNGEE. As to this clone: Its cognate antigen has yet to be identified. No qualities accompany the bases; no much larger clone lies one base away.

Libraries were made using the immunoSEQ multiplex PCR assay. For the multiplex PCR, a mixture combining 60 forward primers for TCR Vbeta segments and 13 reverse primers for TCR Jbeta segments was used. Amplification of the CDR3 region of rearranged TCR beta genes was performed with a multiplex PCR assay on genomic DNA. The Illumina HiSeq System was used to sequence the amplified TCR beta libraries as 87-base-pair reads. The original pipeline was this. A later analysis tallied around 87 million unique TCR beta chains across the 660 or so repertoires, and approximately 11 million of those chains were shared by two or more donors. A nearest-neighbor algorithm error-corrected the raw reads and collapsed the reads into unique sequences, merging closely related sequences to remove PCR and sequencing errors. Alignment of CDR3 sequences to IMGT reference sequences was used to assign V, D and J gene segments. For a sequence to be retained, a match of at least six nucleotides was required to both a V gene segment and a J gene segment. Rearrangements were classified as productive when the CDR3 lacked stop codons and remained in frame with V and J, and all other rearrangements were classified as non-productive. CDR3 was defined by IMGT convention, running from the second conserved V-encoded cysteine to the conserved J-encoded phenylalanine. The earlier analysis of about 620 of the donors excluded sequences that lacked an unambiguous match to a single V gene segment. In an earlier analysis of approximately 550 of the donors, V segments were called functional above 56.7% productive rearrangements and were called segregating when the between-donor standard deviation exceeded 5%. A statistical classification framework was developed to diagnose cytomegalovirus status using the catalog of TCR beta chain sequences. In a later analysis, TCR nucleotide sequences were compared against IMGT/GENE-DB human TR gene sequences so that V and J genes could be assigned. In a later analysis, CDR3 sequences and most-parsimonious VDJ recombination scenarios were assigned using the TCRdist pipeline. In a later analysis, each TCR beta chain was defined by its CDR3 amino acid sequence together with its V-gene family, and reads without a unique V-gene family were excluded. As a way to deal with suspected cross-contamination and a sequencing artifact, a later analysis dropped 640 or so nucleotide sequences that were highly shared and had low generation probability. In a later analysis, a clonal expansion index was calculated for each public chain from normalized within-repertoire ranks of inferred template counts. In a later analysis, generation probabilities were computed using a VDJ recombination model fitted to out-of-frame rearrangements, and the results were checked against IGoR. Hypergeometric tests were used in a later analysis to score TCR-TCR, TCR-HLA and TCR-CMV co-occurrence, with a repertoire-size bias correction applied to the TCR pairs. False discovery rates were estimated in a later analysis by permuting HLA or CMV assignments 20 times. In a later analysis, co-occurring TCRs were grouped using DBSCAN, and TCRdist sequence similarity was added for clustering within HLA-allele-positive subsets. For co-occurrence clustering, repertoires with fewer than 30,000 or more than 120,000 public chains were excluded, along with five or six repertoires with anomalous nucleotide sharing. Drawn from immuneACCESS, this table holds only the in-frame rearrangements with V and J called that TCRdb kept. Clones are partly lost; checked studies trace under half to an unresolved V gene and leave the rest unexplained. V and J calls plus clone size are reproduced from that table; the DNA served to infer D and trimming. A total of 150,000 to 200,000 clones appear in this sample, around 80% of them only once. The ten most abundant clones make up about 6.3% of the sample.

The receptor comes from a male donor in good health and CMV-seropositive. The rearrangement joined TRBV9 to TRBJ2-7; 11 central bases correspond to TRBD1. Sequenced input: PBMCs. The DNA sequence is TGTGCCAGCAGTGTGGGACAGGGGGATCGCTACGAGCAGTACTTC. This encodes CASSVGQGDRYEQYF.